Given below is one T cell receptor beta chain in context. The sample holds one count of this clone. The clone's antigen remains unknown. Qualities for individual bases were not recorded, and no much larger clone is one base off. The data derive from a study of CD8+ T cells in alopecia areata (dated by TCRdb to about 2018). Turning to the overall study: Treated patients were enrolled in an open-label pilot trial of oral tofacitinib at 5 to 10 mg twice daily for moderate-to-severe alopecia areata. Patients received tofacitinib for 6 to 18 months and were then followed off drug for 6 months to check for delayed response and recurrence. For the treated patients, the SALT score, which quantifies what percentage of scalp surface area is affected, served as the measure of disease severity. High-throughput TCRbeta sequencing was used to examine T cell clonal expansion in alopecia areata in both the C3H/HeJ mouse model and human patients. Human TCRbeta sequencing covered scalp tissue and sorted CD4+ and CD8+ peripheral blood T cells from patchy and totalis/universalis alopecia areata patients and healthy controls. Biopsies were taken from tofacitinib-treated patients at baseline and again at 4 and 24 weeks into treatment, and several of those patients also had a later scalp biopsy. Clonality in the scalp was compared among normal scalp (n=4), patchy alopecia areata scalp (n=8), and alopecia totalis/universalis scalp (n=8). RNA was extracted with the PAXgene miRNA kit for fixed scalp, the miRNeasy kit for PBMCs, and the RNeasy kit for mouse skin. immunoSEQ multiplex PCR using 35 Vbeta forward primers and 13 Jbeta reverse primers was used to amplify TCRbeta CDR3 regions. Here is what the overall study found, with its caveats: Because the treated cohort was small and included a single nonresponder, larger studies are needed to assess links between baseline CD8+ expansion and response. Unlike mouse skin, which is dominated by gammadelta T cells, normal human skin has resident alphabeta T cells that are also sequenced, and this complicates analysis of the scalp TCR repertoire. Many expanded lesional clones persisted in scalp and blood during tofacitinib treatment, which may partly explain relapse after stopping treatment. Shared TCR sequences between patients were less evident than in mice, which may be partly attributable to HLA diversity in the patient population. Compared with normal scalp, lesional scalp, particularly in alopecia totalis/universalis, had higher clonality and more expanded CD8+ clones, which suggests antigenic drive. Tofacitinib significantly decreased scalp clonality and the number of expanded CD8+ clones among the top 100 scalp clones.

The time point label, read with the paper, signifies: about 4 weeks on oral tofacitinib. What this sample's treatment or condition label stands for: oral pan-JAK inhibitor, 5-10 mg twice daily. Peripheral blood and lesional scalp punch biopsies were obtained from patients with alopecia areata. PBMCs were separated by density centrifugation and stained for CD3, CD4 and CD8, after which CD4+ and CD8+ T cells were sorted on a FACSAria. The library was produced with the immunoSEQ multiplex PCR assay. RNA was extracted from all samples and reverse transcribed into cDNA, which served as template for TCR sequencing. First-strand cDNA was synthesized with SuperScript III using a 2:1 mix of oligo-dT and random hexamers. A synthetic immune receptor repertoire was used to gauge amplification bias, and whatever bias remained was removed computationally. On the authors' methods: Raw reads were preprocessed to remove errors, and CDR3 was defined according to IMGT conventions as the region from the conserved cysteine to phenylalanine. Clonality was computed as 1 minus the Shannon entropy, with the entropy normalized by log2 of the number of productive unique TCRs. Whether scalp clones were CD4 or CD8 was inferred by matching scalp TCRbeta sequences against CD4 and CD8 repertoires sorted from blood. Held by TCRdb, this immuneACCESS table contains in-frame sequences only and omits some clones. Under half of the omission traces to an unresolved V gene where checked; the cause of the rest is unknown. Clonal size and the V and J genes are those of that table, whereas D and trimming came from the DNA. The sample records approximately 150,000 clones, approximately 90% of which are singletons. Over 10% of the sample is taken by the ten largest.

The germline V gene gives CDR1 as WSHSY and CDR2 as SAAADI. V is pared back by 6 bases and J by 6 bases, with 15 bases lying between the germline termini. Inclusive of the bounding cysteine and phenylalanine, the CDR3 is 13 residues long. Solely the CDR3 DNA is kept, with 39 bases framed from the first base. The V and J segments used are TRBV10-2 and TRBJ2-7; matching of 5 bases hints at TRBD2 as the D gene. The sequences come from CD8+ T cells sorted from blood, collected at week 4, from a patient treated with tofacitinib. This TCR was sampled from a human donor with alopecia areata. The CDR3 corresponds to CASRGAADFEQYF. The DNA sequence is as follows: TGCGCCAGCAGGGGAGCAGCAGATTTCGAGCAGTACTTC.